The clone carrying this T cell receptor (beta chain) was detected once. Its specificity is not known. This sample was taken from a study of OX40 agonist ivuxolimab in advanced cancers. Study-wide background: Ivuxolimab, which is an agonistic anti-OX40 (CD134) antibody, was administered to the patients. Patients undergoing dose escalation presented with hepatocellular carcinoma, melanoma, renal cell or head and neck cancer.

Sequencing used immunoSEQ multiplex PCR; TCRdb keeps in-frame clones, though not all of them. The data show thousands of clones, with roughly 83% seen just once and 28% held by the top ten. Study results and caveats: At 0.1 to 3.0 mg/kg and by week 6, CD4+ and CD8+ T cells in the blood had expanded clonally.

CDR1 and CDR2 from the germline V gene are SNHLY and FYNNEI. Losses at the gene ends were 6 bases for V and 0 bases for J; bases not matched to a gene: 5. There are 16 residues in the CDR3. This chain links TRBV2 with TRBJ2-1; TRBD2 matches 10 bases. This clonotype was sampled from an adult with an advanced solid tumor such as melanoma, head and neck, liver or kidney cancer. Sequencing used CD4+ or CD8+ T cells sorted from blood, obtained in a trial of the OX40 agonist ivuxolimab. The CDR3 DNA follows: TGTGCCAGCAGCCTCCTAGCGGGGGACTCCTACAATGAGCAGTTCTTC. This encodes CASSLLAGDSYNEQFF.